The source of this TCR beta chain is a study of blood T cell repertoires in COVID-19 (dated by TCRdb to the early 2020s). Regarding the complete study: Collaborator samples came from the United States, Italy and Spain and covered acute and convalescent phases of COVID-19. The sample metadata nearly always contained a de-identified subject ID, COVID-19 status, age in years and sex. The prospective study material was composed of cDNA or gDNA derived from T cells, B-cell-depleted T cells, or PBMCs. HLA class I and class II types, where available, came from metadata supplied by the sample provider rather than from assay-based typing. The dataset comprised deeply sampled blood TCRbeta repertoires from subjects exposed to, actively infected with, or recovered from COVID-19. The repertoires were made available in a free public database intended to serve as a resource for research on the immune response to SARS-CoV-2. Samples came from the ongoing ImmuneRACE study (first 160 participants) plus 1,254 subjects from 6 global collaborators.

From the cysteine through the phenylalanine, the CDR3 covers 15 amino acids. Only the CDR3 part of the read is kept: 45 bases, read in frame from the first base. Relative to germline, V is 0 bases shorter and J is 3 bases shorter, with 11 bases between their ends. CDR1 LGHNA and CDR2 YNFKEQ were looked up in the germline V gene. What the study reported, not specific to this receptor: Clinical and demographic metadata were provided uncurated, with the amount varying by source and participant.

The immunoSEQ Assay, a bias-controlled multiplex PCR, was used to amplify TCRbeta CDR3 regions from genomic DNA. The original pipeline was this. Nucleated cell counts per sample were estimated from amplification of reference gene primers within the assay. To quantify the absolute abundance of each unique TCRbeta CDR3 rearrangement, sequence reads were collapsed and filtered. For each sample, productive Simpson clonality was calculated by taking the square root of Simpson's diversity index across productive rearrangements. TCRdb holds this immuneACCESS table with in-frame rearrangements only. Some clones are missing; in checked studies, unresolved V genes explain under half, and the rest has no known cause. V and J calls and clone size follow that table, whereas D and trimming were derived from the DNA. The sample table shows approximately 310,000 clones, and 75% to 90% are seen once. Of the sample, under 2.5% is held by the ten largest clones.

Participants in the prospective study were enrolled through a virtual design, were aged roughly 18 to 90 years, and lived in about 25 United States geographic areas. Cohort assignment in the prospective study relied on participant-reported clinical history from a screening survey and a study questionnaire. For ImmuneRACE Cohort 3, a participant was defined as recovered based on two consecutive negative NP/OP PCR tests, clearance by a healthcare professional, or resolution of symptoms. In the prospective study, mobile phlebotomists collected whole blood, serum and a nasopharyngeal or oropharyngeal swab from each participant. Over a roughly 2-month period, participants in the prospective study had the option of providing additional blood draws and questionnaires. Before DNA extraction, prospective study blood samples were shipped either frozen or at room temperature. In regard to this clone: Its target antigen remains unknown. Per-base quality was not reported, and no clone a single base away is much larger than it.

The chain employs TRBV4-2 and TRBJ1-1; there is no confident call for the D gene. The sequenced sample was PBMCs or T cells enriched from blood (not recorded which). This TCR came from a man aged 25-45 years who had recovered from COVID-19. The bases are TGTGCCAGCAGCCAAGAGCCCTCCAGGTACACTGAAGCTTTCTTT. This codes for CASSQEPSRYTEAFF.